This T cell receptor (beta chain) was sequenced during a study of cytomegalovirus exposure and HLA in healthy donors. Background on the study: There were roughly 120 million unique TCR beta sequences, drawn from roughly 200 million T cells, in an earlier analysis.

Every donor was a healthy person donating bone marrow. The CDR3 runs to 14 residues. Germline V gene lookup returns CDR1 LGHNA and CDR2 YSLEER. The V end lost 4 bases, the J end lost 10 bases, and 17 bases lay between the germline ends. This PCR relied on a set of 60 Vbeta primers and 13 Jbeta primers. Repertoires were generated with immunoSEQ multiplex PCR, while TCRdb's copy carries only in-frame clones and drops some. The data contain some 65,000 clones, about 72% of them singletons. The study's findings and limits: Further analysis, carried out later, found HLA-associated TCR beta chains more clonally expanded than equally common other chains. Sequencing likely produced, as an artifact, a cluster of highly shared sequence variants.

For this clone: Its antigen is still unknown.

Sequencing was performed on PBMCs. The V gene is TRBV4-3, the J gene TRBJ2-1; TRBD2 is a possible D gene (5 bases). The sequence was obtained from a girl between 10 and 17 years old in good health and CMV-seropositive. The CDR3 sequence: CASSRSLTPGEQFF. CDR3 nucleotide sequence: TGCGCCAGCAGCCGAAGCCTCACCCCGGGAGAGCAGTTCTTC.